These 16 T cell receptor beta chains were sequenced from one sample in a study of blood T cells in healthy people across ages. It was with a sample-barcoded 5' primer and a J-beta primer mix that a second PCR of about 6 to 12 cycles was run. TCRdb independently ran MiXCR on the 5' RACE reads; one entry per CDR3 protein. Of some 930,000 distinct CDR3 sequences in the sample, around 29% were seen once. This sample also belongs to another study, concerning T cells of mothers and their children.

The sequencing input was blood. Source of these receptors: a middle-aged woman in good health.

This clonotype was detected a few times. The chain couples TRBV9 to TRBJ2-7, with D possibly being TRBD2 (5 bases). The CDR3 sequence is 16 residues long. Looked up from germline, CDR1 is SGDLS and CDR2 is YYNGEE. Trimming stripped 0 bases from V and 4 bases from J, with 17 bases between. The CDR3 nucleotides are TGTGCCAGCAGCGTAGCTGGGGAGACGGATTATTACGAGCAGTACTTC. This translates into CASSVAGETDYYEQYF.

This rearrangement joins TRBV29-1 to TRBJ2-7; 9 nucleotides line up with TRBD2. The J segment lost 4 bases and the V segment lost 4 bases, leaving 11 bases of the junction unmatched. The germline CDR1 and CDR2 sequences are SQVTM and ANQGSEA. CDR3 length: 15 amino acids. The DNA of the CDR3 is TGCAGCGTTGTAGGTAGCGGGAGTAGTACGTACGAGCAGTACTTC. Its protein is CSVVGSGSSTYEQYF.

This clonotype was detected ten times or more. The chain employs TRBV6-6 and TRBJ2-7, with D possibly being TRBD1 (6 bases). In germline, CDR1 is MNHNY, CDR2 SVGAGI (reference sequence). CDR3 length: 15 residues. Between the trimmed V and J ends, which lost 2 bases and 4 bases, there was a span of 15 bases. The DNA of the CDR3 is TGTGCCAGCAGTTACAGGCAGGGGAACGCGTACGAGCAGTACTTC. Encoded protein: CASSYRQGNAYEQYF.

The sample holds a few counts of this clonotype. The rearrangement uses TRBV7-9 and TRBJ2-1; D is perhaps TRBD2 (5 bases). The length of the CDR3 is 12 residues. V gave up 6 bases and J gave up 6 bases, with 9 bases separating them. CDR1 is SEHNR, CDR2 FQNEAQ, per germline (reference sequence). For the CDR3, the DNA is TGTGCCAGCAGGCGGGTCAGCAATGAGCAGTTCTTC. It encodes CASRRVSNEQFF.

This clonotype was detected only a few times. This rearrangement joins TRBV30 to TRBJ1-1, with a possible D match to TRBD1 (6 bases). The CDR3 covers 13 residues. Germline V gene lookup returns CDR1 GTSNPN and CDR2 SVGIG (reference sequence). Trimming shortened V by 4 bases and J by 2 bases, and 11 bases separated the two germline ends. The chain's CDR3 is CAWTRGGNTEAFF. DNA for the CDR3: TGTGCCTGGACTCGAGGGGGAAACACTGAAGCTTTCTTT. The whole variable domain, remainder taken from reference TRBV30 and TRBJ1-1, is SQTIHQWPATLVQPVGSPLSLECTVEGTSNPNLYWYRQAAGRGLQLLFYSVGIGQISSEVPQNLSASRPQDRQFILSSKKLLLSDSGFYLCAWTRGGNTEAFFGQGTRLTVV.

This chain uses TRBV7-2 with TRBJ1-2; no clear D. Germline V lookup: CDR1 SGHTA, CDR2 FQGNSA. CDR3 size: 15 residues. V was clipped by 5 bases and J by 5 bases, with 18 bases between them. The CDR3 sequence: CASSRTFGSFYGYTF. DNA for the CDR3: TGTGCCAGCAGCCGAACCTTCGGCAGCTTTTATGGCTACACCTTC.

This clonotype was recorded at least ten times. This chain connects TRBV7-2 to TRBJ1-5, with TRBD1 identical over 9 bases. Trimming took 0 bases from V and 6 from J; bases not matched to a gene: 6. Looked up from germline, CDR1 is SGHTA and CDR2 is FQGNSA. CDR3 size: 16 residues. CDR3 DNA sequence: TGTGCCAGCAGCTTAGCGGGACAGGGAAGGGTTCAGCCCCAGCATTTT. Amino acids: CASSLAGQGRVQPQHF.

This chain links TRBV12-3 or TRBV12-4 with TRBJ2-1, with TRBD1 identical over 11 bases. V gave up 5 bases and J gave up 5 bases; unmatched junction bases: 8. The CDR3 runs to 16 residues. CDR3 bases: TGTGCCAGCAGTGGGACCCGGGACAGGGGGGACAATGAGCAGTTCTTC. As protein: CASSGTRDRGDNEQFF.

This clonotype has only one observation. Sequence at one end of the junction differs from germline and may be a read error. The gene calls are TRBV7-3 and TRBJ2-7; 7 positions match TRBD2. Germline V gives CDR1 SGHTA, CDR2 FQGTGA. CDR3 length: 18 residues. CDR3 region: CASSLRLWAGVTSHEQYF. The DNA for the CDR3 is TGTGCCAGCAGCTTAAGATTATGGGCGGGGGTTACCTCCCACGAGCAGTACTTC.

The rearrangement uses TRBV12-3 or TRBV12-4 and TRBJ1-5; D is unclear. This CDR3 comprises 15 residues. Trimming cost V 0 bases and J 0 bases, with 6 bases left between them. CDR3 in DNA: TGTGCCAGCAGTTTAGCGTCCACTAGCAATCAGCCCCAGCATTTT. It specifies CASSLASTSNQPQHF.

This sequence joins TRBV28 and TRBJ1-1; TRBD1 matches at 8 bases. Germline values: CDR1 MDHEN, CDR2 SYDVKM. With V trimmed by 8 bases and J by 0 bases, 8 bases remained unmatched. The CDR3 loop spans 15 amino acids. CDR3 DNA: TGTGCCAGCCATCCTACAGGGGGGATGAACACTGAAGCTTTCTTT. Translating gives CASHPTGGMNTEAFF. The full variable domain, rest sourced from reference TRBV28 and TRBJ1-1, is DVKVTQSSRYLVKRTGEKVFLECVQDMDHENMFWYRQDPGLGLRLIYFSYDVKMKEKGDIPEGYSVSREKKERFSLILESASTNQTSMYLCASHPTGGMNTEAFFGQGTRLTVV.

This clonotype was detected only a few times. This chain uses TRBV5-1 with TRBJ2-2; 8 bases line up with TRBD1. V shed 3 bases, J shed 3 bases, and the junction held 10 bases outside the gene matches. The germline gives CDR1 SGHRS, CDR2 YFSETQ. CDR3 size: 17 residues. The CDR3 DNA reads as TGCGCCAGCAGCTCAACTCCGGGACAGGCCTACACCGGGGAGCTGTTTTTT. Encoded protein: CASSSTPGQAYTGELFF.

CDR3 sequence (DNA): TGTGCCAGCAGTTACTCAAATTACAGGGTATCGAACACTGAAGCTTTCTTT. Amino acid sequence: CASSYSNYRVSNTEAFF. The V call is TRBV6-5, the J call TRBJ1-1; weak D call: TRBD1 (6 bases). Deletions cut 0 bases from V and 1 base from J, with 15 bases between. CDR1 MNHEY and CDR2 SVGAGI come from the germline V gene. The length of the CDR3 is 17 residues.

This chain joins TRBV4-1 and TRBJ2-2; TRBD1 is a possible D gene (5 bases). Germline V gene lookup returns CDR1 MGHRA and CDR2 YSYEKL. This CDR3 spans 16 amino acids. V was pared by 3 bases and J by 6 bases, with 17 bases between. The CDR3 DNA reads as TGCGCCAGCAGCCAGACCGACCTAGGGGTTCCCGGGGAGCTGTTTTTT. It is translated as CASSQTDLGVPGELFF.

This chain links TRBV28 with TRBJ2-1, with a tentative D call TRBD2 (6 bases). CDR3 length: 13 amino acids. Trimming pared 5 bases from V and 3 bases from J, leaving 8 bases between. Germline assignment: CDR1 MDHEN and CDR2 SYDVKM. The CDR3 protein is CASSRLVYNEQFF. Here the CDR3 DNA reads TGTGCCAGCAGTCGACTAGTCTACAATGAGCAGTTCTTC.

V usage is TRBV5-1 and J usage is TRBJ2-1; 7 bases are a match to TRBD2. V shed 0 bases, J shed 10 bases, and the junction held 7 bases outside the gene matches. The CDR3 has 14 residues. The germline CDR1 and CDR2 sequences are SGHRS and YFSETQ. The CDR3 protein is CASSLVVGGTEQFF. As DNA, the CDR3 is TGCGCCAGCAGCTTGGTTGTGGGAGGGACCGAGCAGTTCTTC.